This is a list of T cell receptor beta chains from one sample in a study of blood T cell repertoires in COVID-19. TCRdb keeps only in-frame clones here, not all; method: immunoSEQ multiplex PCR. The data show a few hundred thousand clones, around 87% seen once. Sequenced: PBMCs or T cells enriched from blood (not recorded which). All receptors derive from a man aged 25 to 40 who had recovered from COVID-19. The CDR3 runs from the conserved cysteine through the conserved F or W. The D gene is left open where the match is weak. Rows give clone size only sometimes, using once, few, many, or a class for an expanded clone.

J | V | size | D | DNA | CDR3
TRBJ2-5 | TRBV7-7 | NA | TRBD1 | TGTGCTAGCAGCTTAGGCGGGACAGGGCAAGAGGCCCAGTACTTC | CASSLGGTGQEAQYF
TRBJ1-5 | TRBV7-2 | once | NA | TGTGCCAGCAGCTTAGACAGCCACAATCAGCCCCAGCATTTT | CASSLDSHNQPQHF
TRBJ1-5 | TRBV28 | NA | NA | TGTGCCAGCAGCATCATTGACACCGATGGATTCAATCAGCCCCAGCATTTT | CASSIIDTDGFNQPQHF
TRBJ2-3 | TRBV7-2 | once | NA | TGTGCCAGCAGCTCCGGGGCAGATACGCAGTATTTT | CASSSGADTQYF
TRBJ2-2 | TRBV11-2 | NA | TRBD2 | TGTGCCAGCAGCCACGGCCGGGGGGGGTGGAACACCGGGGAGCTGTTTTTT | CASSHGRGGWNTGELFF
TRBJ2-3 | TRBV28 | few | TRBD2 | TGTGCCAGCTCAGTTAATAGCGGGGGTTTCCCTAGCACAGATACGCAGTATTTT | CASSVNSGGFPSTDTQYF
TRBJ2-1 | TRBV18 | few | NA | TGTGCCAGCTCACCTAACAATGAGCAGTTCTTC | CASSPNNEQFF
TRBJ1-2 | TRBV4-1 | NA | TRBD1 | TGCGCCAGCAGCCAAGTCCATTCAGGGGGATCGGACTATGGCTACACCTTC | CASSQVHSGGSDYGYTF
TRBJ2-1 | TRBV2 | NA | TRBD2 | TGTGCCAGCAGTAGGTCGGGGGGGACGAATGAGCAGTTCTTC | CASSRSGGTNEQFF
TRBJ1-6 | TRBV2 | NA | TRBD1 | TGTGCCAGCAGGGCCAGACAGGGGGAGAGTTCACCCCTCCACTTT | CASRARQGESSPLHF
TRBJ1-6 | TRBV6-4 | NA | TRBD1 | TGTGCCAGCTCGGACAGGATTAATTCACCCCTCCACTTT | CASSDRINSPLHF
TRBJ2-1 | TRBV27 | NA | NA | TGTGCCAGCAGTTCGGACTTGCTGAACTACAATGAGCAGTTCTTC | CASSSDLLNYNEQFF
TRBJ1-6 | TRBV30 | NA | TRBD1 | TGTGCCTGGGGGTGGGACAGGTCTTCCACGAGGGGGTCACCCCTCCACTTT | CAWGWDRSSTRGSPLHF
TRBJ1-1 | TRBV6-5 | NA | NA | TGTGCCAGCAGCACCCAACCTACGAACACTGAAGCTTTCTTT | CASSTQPTNTEAFF
TRBJ2-2 | TRBV20-1 | few | NA | TGCAGTGCTAGGGGCCCCGGGGAGCTGTTTTTT | CSARGPGELFF
TRBJ1-4 | TRBV2 | NA | TRBD1 | TGTGCCAGCAGTGGGGGACAGGGTGAAAAACTGTTTTTT | CASSGGQGEKLFF
TRBJ2-3 | TRBV3-1/TRBV3-2 | once | TRBD2 | TGTGCCAGCAGCCCCGAGACTAGCGGGGGATTGGTAGATACGCAGTATTTT | CASSPETSGGLVDTQYF
TRBJ1-1 | TRBV4-1 | NA | NA | TGCGCCAGCAGCCAAGATCAATGGGGCCAGGACACTGAAGCTTTCTTT | CASSQDQWGQDTEAFF
TRBJ2-7 | TRBV10-2 | few | NA | TGCGCCAGCAGTGTTGCTAGCGACTCCTACGAGCAGTACTTC | CASSVASDSYEQYF
TRBJ1-2 | TRBV19 | NA | NA | TGTGCCAGTAAAAAACAGGGATTAGCTGGCTACACCTTC | CASKKQGLAGYTF
TRBJ1-6 | TRBV6-5 | NA | NA | TGTGCCAGCAGATTAGGAGGGGTTGATTCACCCCTCCACTTT | CASRLGGVDSPLHF
TRBJ1-5 | TRBV6-5 | few | NA | TGTGCCAGCAGTCACTCCCGGACAGTACCCATCCAGCCCCAGCATTTT | CASSHSRTVPIQPQHF
TRBJ2-1 | TRBV7-9 | NA | NA | TGTGCCAGCAGCTTAGGGAGGGTACCGTACAATGAGCAGTTCTTC | CASSLGRVPYNEQFF
TRBJ1-2 | TRBV15 | NA | TRBD1 | TGTGCCACCAGCAGAGATCCGGCGGCAGGGGGCTCGTTTGGCTACACCTTC | CATSRDPAAGGSFGYTF
TRBJ1-6 | TRBV18 | NA | TRBD1 | TGTGCCAGCTCACCTACGACAGGGGCGACTTCACCCCTCCACTTT | CASSPTTGATSPLHF
TRBJ2-3 | TRBV13 | NA | NA | TGTGCCAGCAGCCCGTGGGGGCTAAGAGATACGCAGTATTTT | CASSPWGLRDTQYF
TRBJ1-2 | TRBV10-3 | few | NA | TGTGCCATCAGTGAGTCGACAGACTATGGCTACACCTTC | CAISESTDYGYTF
TRBJ1-2 | TRBV10-1 | few | NA | TGCGCCAGCAGTTCGGACAGAGCCCTAAGCGGCTACACCTTC | CASSSDRALSGYTF
TRBJ1-2 | TRBV10-2 | NA | NA | TGCGCCAGCAGTGAGAGAGGGATCTATGGCTACACCTTC | CASSERGIYGYTF
TRBJ2-2 | TRBV7-2 | NA | NA | TGTGCCAGCAGCCCACACTTCCAAACAGGAACCGGGGAGCTGTTTTTT | CASSPHFQTGTGELFF
TRBJ1-5 | TRBV3-1/TRBV3-2 | NA | NA | TGTGCCAGCAGCCAAGGGGCCGGGAGGGAGCCCCAGCATTTT | CASSQGAGREPQHF
TRBJ2-5 | TRBV20-1 | NA | NA | TGCAGTGCTAGAGCCCAGGAGACCCAGTACTTC | CSARAQETQYF
TRBJ1-6 | TRBV6-5 | NA | NA | TGTGCCAGCAGTTACTTTTTGGGAGACTATAATTCACCCCTCCACTTT | CASSYFLGDYNSPLHF
TRBJ1-2 | TRBV5-1 | NA | NA | TGCGCCAGCAGCCCACTTCCGGAGGGTGATCACTATGGCTACACCTTC | CASSPLPEGDHYGYTF
TRBJ1-1 | TRBV9 | NA | NA | TGTGCCAGCAGCTCGGAGGGGTTGAACACTGAAGCTTTCTTT | CASSSEGLNTEAFF
TRBJ2-2 | TRBV11-3 | NA | TRBD2 | TGTGCCAGCAGCCCTAGCGGGGGGGCATTAACCGGGGAGCTGTTTTTT | CASSPSGGALTGELFF
TRBJ2-1 | TRBV27 | NA | TRBD2 | TGTGCCAGCAGTTTATCGTGGACTAGCGGGACGAATGAGCAGTTCTTC | CASSLSWTSGTNEQFF
TRBJ1-4 | TRBV3-1/TRBV3-2 | NA | TRBD1 | TGTGCCAGCAGCCCATCCCTTGGGACAGGGGGCAGTAGGAATGAAAAACTGTTTTTT | CASSPSLGTGGSRNEKLFF
TRBJ2-7 | TRBV7-9 | NA | TRBD2 | TGTGCCAGCAGCCTCTTACGGGAGGGACCCCGGTACGAGCAGTACTTC | CASSLLREGPRYEQYF
TRBJ2-1 | TRBV4-3 | NA | TRBD2 | TGCGCCAGCAGCCAGGCACTAGCGGGGGGGACGGGTGAGCAGTTCTTC | CASSQALAGGTGEQFF
TRBJ1-5 | TRBV19 | NA | NA | TGTGCCAGTAAGAGGACAGCCGGGCCCCAGCATTTT | CASKRTAGPQHF
TRBJ1-2 | TRBV29-1 | NA | TRBD1 | TGCAGCGTAGGGACAGGAACCCGCTGGGGCTACACCTTC | CSVGTGTRWGYTF